The present entry profiles one TCR beta chain with its context. CDR3 length equals 14 residues. Looked up from germline, CDR1 is SGHNT and CDR2 is YYREEE (reference sequence). With 5 bases clipped from V and 8 bases from J, the junction kept 6 bases outside the gene matches. MiXCR was run by TCRdb on the RT-PCR reads, yielding one entry per CDR3 protein. The sample lists hundreds of thousands of distinct CDR3 sequences, 13% to 15% occurring once. V is TRBV5-4 and J is TRBJ2-1; 11 positions agree with TRBD2. Sequencing used memory CD4+ T cells from blood. This TCR derives from a female donor in good health, serving as a healthy control. The CDR3 is CASSLTSGTDEQFF. CDR3 sequence (DNA): TGTGCCAGCAGTTTGACTAGCGGGACGGATGAGCAGTTCTTC.